A selection of T cell receptor beta chains follows, all from one sample in a study of T cells after yellow fever vaccination. In TCRdb, the 5' RACE reads were re-called with MiXCR into one record per CDR3 protein. The sample includes about 69,000 distinct CDR3 sequences, approximately 5.9% of them seen just once. The starting material was CD4+ T cells sorted from PBMCs, obtained approximately 16 days after the first yellow fever vaccination. These receptors all stem from a man aged 18 to 29 who received the YFV17D yellow fever vaccine. Each CDR3 is given with its conserved first and last residue. A D gene is named only where the DNA matches it firmly. Not every row has a clone size; where given, it reads once, few, many or a size class.

j_call: TRBJ2-4
clone_size: many
d_call: NA
v_call: TRBV4-2
cdr3_aa: CASSQDLASTWAKNIQYF
cdr3_nt: TGTGCCAGCAGCCAAGATCTGGCCTCAACTTGGGCCAAAAACATTCAGTACTTC

j_call: TRBJ2-3
clone_size: many
d_call: NA
v_call: TRBV7-2
cdr3_aa: CASSWGSGTDTQYF
cdr3_nt: TGTGCCAGCAGTTGGGGATCGGGCACAGATACGCAGTATTTT

j_call: TRBJ2-3
clone_size: many
d_call: NA
v_call: TRBV5-1
cdr3_aa: CASSHDGSTDTQYF
cdr3_nt: TGCGCCAGCAGCCACGACGGTAGCACAGATACGCAGTATTTT

j_call: TRBJ2-7
clone_size: many
d_call: TRBD2
v_call: TRBV5-1
cdr3_aa: CASSTGGSYEQYF
cdr3_nt: TGCGCCAGCAGCACGGGGGGCTCCTACGAGCAGTACTTC

j_call: TRBJ2-5
clone_size: many
d_call: TRBD2
v_call: TRBV6-5
cdr3_aa: CASSYPSGAQETQYF
cdr3_nt: TGTGCCAGCAGTTACCCTAGCGGGGCCCAAGAGACCCAGTACTTC

j_call: TRBJ1-2
clone_size: many
d_call: NA
v_call: TRBV6-5
cdr3_aa: CASSYKGSYGYTF
cdr3_nt: TGTGCCAGCAGTTACAAGGGTAGCTATGGCTACACCTTC

j_call: TRBJ2-7
clone_size: few
d_call: TRBD1
v_call: TRBV20-1
cdr3_aa: CSARDVQGAVGEQYF
cdr3_nt: TGCAGTGCTAGAGATGTCCAGGGGGCGGTGGGTGAGCAGTACTTC

j_call: TRBJ2-3
clone_size: many
d_call: NA
v_call: TRBV5-1
cdr3_aa: CASSLGVRSTDTQYF
cdr3_nt: TGCGCCAGCAGCTTGGGGGTCCGGAGCACAGATACGCAGTATTTT

j_call: TRBJ1-4
clone_size: many
d_call: NA
v_call: TRBV5-6
cdr3_aa: CASSFLSRDGEKLFF
cdr3_nt: TGTGCCAGCAGCTTCTTATCCAGGGACGGTGAAAAACTGTTTTTT

j_call: TRBJ2-1
clone_size: many
d_call: TRBD2
v_call: TRBV10-3
cdr3_aa: CAISDPGGDNEQFF
cdr3_nt: TGTGCCATCAGTGACCCTGGGGGGGACAATGAGCAGTTCTTC

j_call: TRBJ2-4
clone_size: many
d_call: NA
v_call: TRBV10-3
cdr3_aa: CAISESSNIQYF
cdr3_nt: TGTGCCATCAGTGAGTCGTCAAACATTCAGTACTTC

j_call: TRBJ2-2
clone_size: many
d_call: TRBD1
v_call: TRBV4-2
cdr3_aa: CASSQNPGTGANTGELFF
cdr3_nt: TGTGCCAGCAGCCAAAACCCCGGGACAGGGGCGAACACCGGGGAGCTGTTTTTT

j_call: TRBJ2-7
clone_size: NA
d_call: NA
v_call: TRBV7-2
cdr3_aa: CASSNPTVHEQYF
cdr3_nt: TGTGCCAGCAGTAATCCGACCGTCCACGAGCAGTACTTC

j_call: TRBJ1-1
clone_size: many
d_call: TRBD1
v_call: TRBV3-1
cdr3_aa: CASSQNLGPYGTGAFF
cdr3_nt: TGTGCCAGCAGCCAAAACCTTGGGCCTTACGGGACAGGGGCTTTCTTT

j_call: TRBJ1-3
clone_size: many
d_call: NA
v_call: TRBV18
cdr3_aa: CASSLDSSGNTIYF
cdr3_nt: TGTGCCAGCTCACTCGACAGCTCTGGAAACACCATATATTTT

j_call: TRBJ2-3
clone_size: many
d_call: TRBD2
v_call: TRBV4-1
cdr3_aa: CASSQPGRRGAGGSDTQYF
cdr3_nt: TGCGCCAGCAGCCAACCAGGGAGAAGAGGAGCGGGGGGTTCAGATACGCAGTATTTT

j_call: TRBJ2-7
clone_size: many
d_call: NA
v_call: TRBV12-3/TRBV12-4
cdr3_aa: CASSPRLNSYEQYF
cdr3_nt: TGTGCCAGCAGCCCCCGACTAAACTCCTACGAGCAGTACTTC

j_call: TRBJ1-1
clone_size: many
d_call: NA
v_call: TRBV5-1
cdr3_aa: CASSRGGGMNTEAFF
cdr3_nt: TGCGCCAGCAGCCGTGGGGGGGGGATGAACACTGAAGCTTTCTTT

j_call: TRBJ1-2
clone_size: many
d_call: NA
v_call: TRBV5-1
cdr3_aa: CASSEDSVGYTF
cdr3_nt: TGCGCCAGCAGCGAAGACAGTGTTGGCTACACCTTC

j_call: TRBJ2-7
clone_size: many
d_call: TRBD1
v_call: TRBV15
cdr3_aa: CATSRNRGGQYF
cdr3_nt: TGTGCCACCAGCAGGAACAGGGGTGGGCAGTACTTC

j_call: TRBJ1-2
clone_size: many
d_call: TRBD1
v_call: TRBV7-2
cdr3_aa: CASSSRQGFYGYTF
cdr3_nt: TGTGCCAGCAGCTCACGACAGGGCTTCTATGGCTACACCTTC

j_call: TRBJ2-6
clone_size: many
d_call: NA
v_call: TRBV2
cdr3_aa: CASSEGRGSGANVLTF
cdr3_nt: TGTGCCAGCAGTGAAGGTCGCGGATCTGGGGCCAACGTCCTGACTTTC

j_call: TRBJ2-1
clone_size: many
d_call: NA
v_call: TRBV9
cdr3_aa: CASSVEGLGEQFF
cdr3_nt: TGTGCCAGCAGCGTAGAGGGTCTCGGTGAGCAGTTCTTC

j_call: TRBJ1-5
clone_size: many
d_call: NA
v_call: TRBV30
cdr3_aa: CAWSVQGWGGNQPQHF
cdr3_nt: TGTGCCTGGAGTGTCCAGGGCTGGGGGGGCAATCAGCCCCAGCATTTT

j_call: TRBJ1-5
clone_size: many
d_call: NA
v_call: TRBV3-1
cdr3_aa: CASSQGRGPAQEPQHF
cdr3_nt: TGTGCCAGCAGCCAAGGGCGCGGCCCGGCGCAGGAGCCCCAGCATTTT

j_call: TRBJ1-1
clone_size: many
d_call: NA
v_call: TRBV12-3/TRBV12-4
cdr3_aa: CASSPFTGRSEAFF
cdr3_nt: TGTGCCAGCAGTCCTTTCACAGGGAGGTCTGAAGCTTTCTTT

j_call: TRBJ1-2
clone_size: many
d_call: TRBD1
v_call: TRBV20-1
cdr3_aa: CSARDQGQGEGYTF
cdr3_nt: TGCAGTGCTAGAGATCAGGGACAGGGGGAAGGCTACACCTTC

j_call: TRBJ2-1
clone_size: many
d_call: TRBD1
v_call: TRBV7-9
cdr3_aa: CASSLSRGRVYEQFF
cdr3_nt: TGTGCCAGCAGCTTATCCAGGGGGCGAGTATATGAGCAGTTCTTC

j_call: TRBJ2-5
clone_size: many
d_call: TRBD1
v_call: TRBV14
cdr3_aa: CASSPWGTGYQETQYF
cdr3_nt: TGTGCCAGCAGCCCATGGGGGACAGGGTACCAAGAGACCCAGTACTTC

j_call: TRBJ1-5
clone_size: many
d_call: NA
v_call: TRBV6-6
cdr3_aa: CASSDFIAQPQHF
cdr3_nt: TGTGCCAGCAGCGACTTCATCGCCCAGCCCCAGCATTTT

j_call: TRBJ2-3
clone_size: many
d_call: NA
v_call: TRBV6-2/TRBV6-3
cdr3_aa: CASSKEADTQYF
cdr3_nt: TGTGCCAGCAGCAAAGAAGCAGATACGCAGTATTTT

j_call: TRBJ1-1
clone_size: many
d_call: NA
v_call: TRBV12-3/TRBV12-4
cdr3_aa: CASSASGATEAFF
cdr3_nt: TGTGCCAGCAGTGCTTCAGGGGCCACTGAAGCTTTCTTT

j_call: TRBJ2-7
clone_size: many
d_call: TRBD2
v_call: TRBV6-5
cdr3_aa: CASSRRTGGAEDYEQYF
cdr3_nt: TGTGCCAGCAGTCGTCGAACCGGGGGGGCCGAGGACTACGAGCAGTACTTC

j_call: TRBJ1-1
clone_size: many
d_call: NA
v_call: TRBV6-1
cdr3_aa: CASSKGGREDTEAFF
cdr3_nt: TGTGCCAGCAGTAAAGGCGGCAGGGAGGACACTGAAGCTTTCTTT

j_call: TRBJ2-3
clone_size: many
d_call: NA
v_call: TRBV5-1
cdr3_aa: CASSWGGHRGTDTQYF
cdr3_nt: TGCGCCAGCAGCTGGGGCGGGCATAGGGGCACAGATACGCAGTATTTT

j_call: TRBJ2-7
clone_size: many
d_call: TRBD1
v_call: TRBV3-1
cdr3_aa: CASSGRTGTYEQYF
cdr3_nt: TGTGCCAGCAGCGGACGGACAGGGACATACGAGCAGTACTTC

j_call: TRBJ2-2
clone_size: many
d_call: NA
v_call: TRBV15
cdr3_aa: CATSRVARNTGELFF
cdr3_nt: TGTGCCACCAGCAGAGTCGCCCGAAACACCGGGGAGCTGTTTTTT

j_call: TRBJ2-5
clone_size: many
d_call: NA
v_call: TRBV5-6
cdr3_aa: CASSFKQGGETQYF
cdr3_nt: TGTGCCAGCAGCTTCAAACAGGGCGGAGAGACCCAGTACTTC

j_call: TRBJ2-3
clone_size: many
d_call: NA
v_call: TRBV7-2
cdr3_aa: CASSAGDTQYF
cdr3_nt: TGTGCCAGCAGCGCAGGGGATACGCAGTATTTT

j_call: TRBJ1-1
clone_size: many
d_call: NA
v_call: TRBV20-1
cdr3_aa: CSARGSTNTEAFF
cdr3_nt: TGCAGTGCTAGGGGCAGCACGAACACTGAAGCTTTCTTT

j_call: TRBJ1-2
clone_size: few
d_call: TRBD1
v_call: TRBV4-3
cdr3_aa: CASSQSTGGANYGYTF
cdr3_nt: TGCGCCAGCAGCCAATCCACAGGGGGCGCTAACTATGGCTACACCTTC

j_call: TRBJ1-2
clone_size: NA
d_call: NA
v_call: TRBV5-1
cdr3_aa: CARSLEGNYGYTF
cdr3_nt: TGCGCCAGAAGCTTGGAGGGGAACTATGGCTACACCTTC

j_call: TRBJ2-3
clone_size: many
d_call: NA
v_call: TRBV2
cdr3_aa: CARQNGDTQYF
cdr3_nt: TGTGCCCGCCAGAATGGAGATACGCAGTATTTT

j_call: TRBJ1-2
clone_size: many
d_call: TRBD1
v_call: TRBV2
cdr3_aa: CASNTGTGNGYTF
cdr3_nt: TGTGCCAGCAATACCGGGACAGGGAATGGCTACACCTTC

j_call: TRBJ2-5
clone_size: NA
d_call: NA
v_call: TRBV11-2
cdr3_aa: CASSLKETQYF
cdr3_nt: TGTGCCAGCAGCTTGAAAGAGACCCAGTACTTC

j_call: TRBJ2-2
clone_size: many
d_call: NA
v_call: TRBV27
cdr3_aa: CASSFHSGHNANTGELFF
cdr3_nt: TGTGCCAGCAGTTTCCACTCCGGACACAACGCGAACACCGGGGAGCTGTTTTTT

j_call: TRBJ2-7
clone_size: many
d_call: NA
v_call: TRBV7-2
cdr3_aa: CASSPEWAEQYF
cdr3_nt: TGTGCCAGCAGCCCAGAGTGGGCCGAGCAGTACTTC

j_call: TRBJ2-7
clone_size: NA
d_call: TRBD1
v_call: TRBV5-1
cdr3_aa: CASSRGQNYEQYF
cdr3_nt: TGCGCCAGCAGCCGGGGACAGAACTACGAGCAGTACTTC

j_call: TRBJ1-1
clone_size: many
d_call: TRBD1
v_call: TRBV3-1
cdr3_aa: CATPGDSYMNTEAFF
cdr3_nt: TGTGCCACCCCCGGGGACAGCTACATGAACACTGAAGCTTTCTTT

j_call: TRBJ2-5
clone_size: many
d_call: NA
v_call: TRBV12-3/TRBV12-4
cdr3_aa: CASSLFPGRQRRQETQYF
cdr3_nt: TGTGCCAGCAGTTTGTTCCCGGGACGCCAAAGACGCCAAGAGACCCAGTACTTC

j_call: TRBJ2-3
clone_size: many
d_call: NA
v_call: TRBV5-5
cdr3_aa: CASSPPPTSTDTQYF
cdr3_nt: TGTGCCAGCAGCCCCCCCCCGACCAGCACAGATACGCAGTATTTT

j_call: TRBJ1-2
clone_size: many
d_call: TRBD1
v_call: TRBV7-2
cdr3_aa: CASSFGQGPSAPYYGYTF
cdr3_nt: TGTGCCAGCAGCTTTGGACAGGGCCCTTCAGCCCCCTACTATGGCTACACCTTC

j_call: TRBJ2-5
clone_size: many
d_call: NA
v_call: TRBV19
cdr3_aa: CASSLKLTGETQYF
cdr3_nt: TGTGCCAGTAGTTTGAAGCTAACGGGAGAGACCCAGTACTTC

j_call: TRBJ2-7
clone_size: many
d_call: NA
v_call: TRBV5-1
cdr3_aa: CASSEGSEQYF
cdr3_nt: TGCGCCAGCAGTGAGGGGTCCGAGCAGTACTTC

j_call: TRBJ2-7
clone_size: many
d_call: NA
v_call: TRBV30
cdr3_aa: CAWSVKLQALNSYEQYF
cdr3_nt: TGTGCCTGGAGTGTTAAGCTTCAGGCCCTGAATTCCTACGAGCAGTACTTC